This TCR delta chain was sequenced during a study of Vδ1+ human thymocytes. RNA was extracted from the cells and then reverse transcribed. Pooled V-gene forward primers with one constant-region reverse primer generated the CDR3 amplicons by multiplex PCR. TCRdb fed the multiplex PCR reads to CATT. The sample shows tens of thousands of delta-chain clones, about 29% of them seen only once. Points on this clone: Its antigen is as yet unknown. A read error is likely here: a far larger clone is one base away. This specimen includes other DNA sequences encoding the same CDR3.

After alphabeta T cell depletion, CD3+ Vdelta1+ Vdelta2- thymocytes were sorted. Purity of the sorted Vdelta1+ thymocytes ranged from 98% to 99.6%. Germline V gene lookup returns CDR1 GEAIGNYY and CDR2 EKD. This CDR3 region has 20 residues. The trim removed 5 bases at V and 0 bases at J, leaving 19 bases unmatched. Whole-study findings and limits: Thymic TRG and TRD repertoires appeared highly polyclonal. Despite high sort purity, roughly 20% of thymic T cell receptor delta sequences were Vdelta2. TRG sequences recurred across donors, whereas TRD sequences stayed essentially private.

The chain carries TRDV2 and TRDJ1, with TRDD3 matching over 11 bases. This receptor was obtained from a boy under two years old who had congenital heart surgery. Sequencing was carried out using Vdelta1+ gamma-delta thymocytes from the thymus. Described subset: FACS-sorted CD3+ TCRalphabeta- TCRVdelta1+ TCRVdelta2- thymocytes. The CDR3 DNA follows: TGTGCCTGTGCGTTACATACACCGCACTGGGGGATAAAGTACACCGATAAACTCATCTTT. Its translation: CACALHTPHWGIKYTDKLIF.